This is a list of T cell receptor beta chains from one sample in a study of T cells expressing NK-cell markers. TCRdb re-analyzed the 5' RACE reads; it lists each CDR3 protein once, without DNA. This listing includes about 150,000 distinct CDR3 sequences. The sample comprised blood T cells: a sorted CD56 or NKG2C T cell subset, CD4+ or CD8+ T cells, or bulk PBMC T cells (not recorded which). The receptor set was obtained from a man aged 18 to 69 in good health. The CDR3 runs from the conserved cysteine through the conserved F or W.

J: TRBJ2-1
V: TRBV2
CDR3: CASIGTSGGLSSYNEQFF

J: TRBJ1-1
V: TRBV3-1
CDR3: CASSPLQLQNTEAFF

J: TRBJ2-7
V: TRBV19
CDR3: CASSIGWMQEQYF

J: TRBJ1-1
V: TRBV6-1
CDR3: CASRLTVKDTEAFF

J: TRBJ1-6
V: TRBV4-1
CDR3: CASSQIGNSPLHF

J: TRBJ2-2
V: TRBV21-1
CDR3: CASSIKRGGRKRGAGELFF

J: TRBJ2-5
V: TRBV6-1
CDR3: CASSDTGGHQETQYF

J: TRBJ2-7
V: TRBV29-1
CDR3: CSVVPGLGSYEQYF

J: TRBJ2-1
V: TRBV21-1
CDR3: CASSLVGGHPSSYNEQFF

J: TRBJ1-1
V: TRBV30
CDR3: CAWETGGNTEAFF

J: TRBJ2-1
V: TRBV7-6
CDR3: CASSAGMDLEQFF

J: TRBJ2-7
V: TRBV27
CDR3: CASSSVPGQGYEQYF

J: TRBJ1-1
V: TRBV19
CDR3: CASSRPGTPGTEAFF

J: TRBJ2-2
V: TRBV3-1
CDR3: CASSQGWTENTGELFF

J: TRBJ2-6
V: TRBV28
CDR3: CASSLYGEGGANVLTF

J: TRBJ2-6
V: TRBV21-1
CDR3: CASSKDREHSGANVLTF

J: TRBJ2-3
V: TRBV2
CDR3: CASSRWDRATDTQYF

J: TRBJ2-7
V: TRBV5-8
CDR3: CASSGGLAGPASYEQYF

J: TRBJ1-2
V: TRBV12-3/TRBV12-4
CDR3: CASSVGLSYGYTF

J: TRBJ2-5
V: TRBV15
CDR3: CATSLGLAGTNQETQYF

J: TRBJ1-4
V: TRBV7-9
CDR3: CASSGEQEGGEKLFF

J: TRBJ2-7
V: TRBV28
CDR3: CATFSRDWNSYEQYF

J: TRBJ2-7
V: TRBV6-5
CDR3: CASSYSTTRLYEQYF

J: TRBJ1-3
V: TRBV7-9
CDR3: CASSPSDHFSGNTIYF

J: TRBJ2-1
V: TRBV11-3
CDR3: CASSPRDGGTEQFF

J: TRBJ2-3
V: TRBV6-4
CDR3: CASSAGAGGTDTQYF

J: TRBJ2-2
V: TRBV27
CDR3: CASRPMGGANTGELFF

J: TRBJ2-1
V: TRBV6-1
CDR3: CASSEMPGLIVVEQFF

J: TRBJ2-3
V: TRBV27
CDR3: CASSWLRGPTDTQYF

J: TRBJ1-6
V: TRBV12-3/TRBV12-4
CDR3: CASSPGLISYNSPLHF

J: TRBJ2-3
V: TRBV14
CDR3: CASSSGLARDTQYF

J: TRBJ1-2
V: TRBV29-1
CDR3: CSVPGGGGYTF

J: TRBJ2-3
V: TRBV5-4
CDR3: CASSFTAGGPIDTQYF

J: TRBJ1-1
V: TRBV13
CDR3: CASSSDGSPEAFF

J: TRBJ1-6
V: TRBV19
CDR3: CASSKNPDGDSPLHF

J: TRBJ1-5
V: TRBV12-3/TRBV12-4
CDR3: CASSPRRGKDQPQHF

J: TRBJ2-2
V: TRBV21-1
CDR3: CASSKNGGRDTGELFF

J: TRBJ2-5
V: TRBV5-6
CDR3: CASSFGTTGWETQYF

J: TRBJ1-5
V: TRBV20-1
CDR3: CSATRQGADQPQHF